One and the same sample provided the 28 T cell receptor beta chains below, sequenced in a study of tissue T cells after allogeneic stem cell transplantation (dated by TCRdb to between 2020 and 2023). Libraries were constructed by the immunoSEQ multiplex PCR assay. The table comes from immuneACCESS by way of TCRdb, which keeps in-frame sequences with V and J called. Part of the clones is missing from these tables; in studies checked, under half for an unresolved V gene and the rest for unknown reasons. The sample includes around 51,000 clones, with around 70% observed a single time. Around 0.5% of the sample comes from the top ten. Sequenced material: sorted cells pooled from one or two spleens. The receptor source for this set is a pool of C57BL/6 mice in good health.

As concerns this clone: Gene and germline names: mouse. The read ends 1 residue before the CDR3 terminus; that terminus is restored from the germline J gene. The rearrangement joins TRBV16 to TRBJ1-4, with 8 nucleotides matching TRBD1. CDR1 is SGHSA and CDR2 is FRNQAP in the germline V gene. The V segment lost 1 base and the J segment 6 bases; nucleotides outside the gene matches: 1. The CDR3 is 14 residues long. The sequenced CDR3 bases are TGTGCAAGCAGCTTAGGGACAGGGCACGAAAGATTATTT. Translation: CASSLGTGHERLF. The complete CDR3 sequence is CASSLGTGHERLFF.

As for this clone: The genes and germline here are from mouse. The read stops 1 residue short of the end of the CDR3; the missing end is completed from the germline J gene. V gene TRBV13-1 combines with J gene TRBJ2-5, with 9 bases matching TRBD2. V lost 4 bases and J lost 5; bases outside the gene matches: 8. Germline loops: CDR1 NSHNY, CDR2 SYGAGN. The length of the CDR3 is 15 residues. The sequenced CDR3 bases are TGTGCCAGCAGTCTTCTACTGGGGGGCCCAGACACCCAGTAC. It is translated as CASSLLLGGPDTQY. The complete CDR3 sequence is CASSLLLGGPDTQYF.

As concerns this clone: The gene symbols are mouse symbols. The read comes to an end 1 residue before the CDR3 does, leaving the germline J gene to fill in the end. The chain couples TRBV13-3 to TRBJ2-4, with TRBD2 matching 9 bases. Unmatched junction bases numbered 0, after V lost 3 bases and J lost 7 bases. This CDR3 region has 12 residues. Germline-derived CDR1 and CDR2 are NNHDY and SYVADS. CDR3 protein: CASSAGGDTLYF. The sequenced part of the CDR3 DNA is TGTGCCAGCAGTGCTGGGGGGGACACCTTGTAC. The variable domain in full, completed from reference TRBV13-3 and TRBJ2-4, reads EAAVTQSPRSKVAVTGGKVTLSCHQTNNHDYMYWYRQDTGHGLRLIHYSYVADSTEKGDIPDGYKASRPSQENFSLILELASLSQTAVYFCASSAGGDTLYFGAGTRLSVL.

As for this clone: Mouse gene names and germline throughout. The read ends 1 residue shy of where the CDR3 ends; the end is completed using the germline J gene. The gene calls are TRBV2 and TRBJ2-7, with 9 bases lining up with TRBD1. CDR1 and CDR2 from the germline V gene are LGHNA and YSYQKL. The V and J ends lost 0 bases and 3 bases, in that order; junction bases with no gene match: 0. The CDR3 covers 14 residues. Partial CDR3 DNA: TGTGCCAGCAGCCAAGAGGACAGGGGCTATGAACAGTAC. Translation: CASSQEDRGYEQY. The whole CDR3 sequence reads CASSQEDRGYEQYF.

This clone was detected a few times. Gene names and germline match the mouse. Read data end 1 residue before the CDR3 end; the end is taken from the germline J gene. This chain uses TRBV3 with TRBJ1-3; D is uncertain. V dropped 1 base and J dropped 2 bases, with 9 bases sitting between them. Germline V gene lookup returns CDR1 SNHLY and CDR2 FYNGKV (reference sequence). The CDR3 is made up of 15 amino acids. CDR3 DNA (partial): TGTGCCAGCAGCTTAGTTGGGGTAGCTGGAAATACGCTCTAT. Encoded protein: CASSLVGVAGNTLY. The whole CDR3 protein is CASSLVGVAGNTLYF.

This clone was picked up a small number of times. Mouse gene names apply. The missing CDR3 end, 1 residue past where the read stops, is filled in from the germline J gene. V and J are TRBV3 and TRBJ2-7; D unresolved. The CDR3 covers 14 residues. The V end lost 5 bases, the J end lost 4 bases, and 15 bases lay between the germline ends. Germline V CDR1 and CDR2: SNHLY, FYNGKV (reference sequence). CDR3 bases read: TGTGCCAGCAGCCCCGACGGGTACGGGTATGAACAGTAC. It yields the protein CASSPDGYGYEQY. The entire CDR3 protein reads CASSPDGYGYEQYF. The variable domain in full, with the rest retrieved from reference TRBV3 and TRBJ2-7, is GPKVLQIPSHQIIDMGQMVTLNCDPVSNHLYFYWYKQILGQQMEFLVNFYNGKVMEKSKLFKDQFSVERPDGSYFTLKIQPTALEDSAVYFCASSPDGYGYEQYFGPGTRLTVL.

Note on this clone: Germline and genes here are mouse. The read terminates 1 residue ahead of where the CDR3 ends, so the germline J gene completes it. V gene TRBV2 combines with J gene TRBJ2-1; no firm D call. The CDR3 totals 15 residues. Trimming cost V 0 bases and J 0 bases, with 6 bases left between them. Germline V gives CDR1 LGHNA, CDR2 YSYQKL. The CDR3 loop is CASSQDNTNYAEQFF. CDR3 DNA, as far as it was read: TGTGCCAGCAGCCAAGATAACACTAACTATGCTGAGCAGTTC.

With respect to this clone: The gene symbols are mouse symbols. Coverage ceases 1 residue before the CDR3 finishes, and the germline J gene fills in the end. The rearrangement joins TRBV16 to TRBJ2-7; 12 bases line up with TRBD2. The V gene's germline CDR1 is SGHSA and CDR2 FRNQAP. The CDR3 is made up of 15 amino acids. V dropped 1 base and J dropped 3; count of bases not matched to a gene: 1. The part of the CDR3 DNA that was read is TGTGCAAGCAGCTTAGTGGACTGGGGGGGCTATGAACAGTAC. This gives the protein CASSLVDWGGYEQY. The whole CDR3 protein is CASSLVDWGGYEQYF.

Concerning this clone itself: Here the gene names and germline are mouse. The read gets to within 1 residue of the CDR3 end, and the germline J gene fills in the rest. The genes are TRBV3 and TRBJ1-3, with D unclear. Between the trimmed V and J ends, which lost 4 bases and 1 base, there was a span of 5 bases. This CDR3 has 13 residues. CDR1 SNHLY and CDR2 FYNGKV come from the germline V gene (reference sequence). CDR3 bases read: TGTGCCAGCAGCTCACAATCTGGAAATACGCTCTAT. Protein sequence: CASSSQSGNTLY. The entire CDR3 reads CASSSQSGNTLYF.

A note on this clone: Mouse gene names apply. The CDR3 is cut off 1 residue early in the read; its end comes from the germline J gene. The V and J genes are TRBV31 and TRBJ2-1; 8 bases agree with TRBD2. This CDR3 has 15 amino acids. Germline V gene lookup returns CDR1 GKSSPN and CDR2 SITVG. After removal of 0 bases from V and 1 base from J, the junction contained 2 bases not matched to a gene. The CDR3 sequence is CAWSLTGENYAEQFF. Partial CDR3 DNA: TGTGCCTGGAGTCTGACTGGGGAAAACTATGCTGAGCAGTTC.

With respect to this clone: Gene names refer to mouse genes. The sequenced fragment ends 1 residue before the CDR3 boundary, so the rest is inferred from the germline J gene. The chain recombines TRBV13-1 with TRBJ2-5, with 10 bases matching TRBD2. Germline V gives CDR1 NSHNY, CDR2 SYGAGN. The CDR3 is 15 residues long. Trimming cost V 3 bases and J 3 bases; bases outside gene matches: 4. CDR3: CASSGRTGGQDTQYF. The part of the CDR3 DNA that was read is TGTGCCAGCAGTGGCCGGACTGGGGGTCAAGACACCCAGTAC.

Details on this clone: Here the gene names and germline are mouse. The sequence runs out 1 residue before the end of the CDR3; the remainder is reconstructed from the germline J gene. The chain couples TRBV13-3 to TRBJ1-4; D ambiguous. Between the trimmed V and J ends, which lost 7 bases and 0 bases, there was a span of 4 bases. The germline CDR1 and CDR2 sequences are NNHDY and SYVADS. The CDR3 runs 12 residues. The sequenced CDR3 bases are TGTGCCAGCGGGGTTTCCAACGAAAGATTATTT. Residues: CASGVSNERLF. The full CDR3 protein reads CASGVSNERLFF.

Regarding this clone: Mouse names are used for the genes. The CDR3 goes on 1 residue after the read ends, and that part is filled in from the germline J gene. V gene TRBV13-3 combines with J gene TRBJ2-7; a weak D match, TRBD1 (5 bases). This CDR3 spans 13 amino acids. In germline, CDR1 is NNHDY, CDR2 SYVADS. Trimming removed 2 bases from V and 0 bases from J, with 6 bases in between. Partial CDR3 DNA: TGTGCCAGCAGTGACAGGGACTCCTATGAACAGTAC. Its translation is CASSDRDSYEQY. The full CDR3 reads CASSDRDSYEQYF.

Turning to this clone: Gene names are the mouse ones. The CDR3 end falls 1 residue outside the read, so it is completed with the germline J gene. The chain joins TRBV17 to TRBJ2-4; TRBD2 matches 10 bases. Trimming removed 5 bases from V and 2 bases from J; junction bases left unmatched: 4. Germline-derived CDR1 and CDR2 are MNHDT and YYDKIL. The CDR3 spans 15 residues. CDR3 residues: CASSEGLGNQNTLYF. The CDR3 bases that were read are TGTGCTAGCAGTGAGGGACTGGGGAATCAAAACACCTTGTAC.

About this clone itself: Any gene name here is a mouse gene name. The read falls 1 residue short of the CDR3 end, and the missing part is taken from the germline J gene. The chain is built from TRBV14 and TRBJ2-7; the D gene is possibly TRBD1 (6 bases). V was cut by 0 bases and J by 7 bases, with 8 bases left in between. This CDR3 is built from 12 residues. Per germline, CDR1 SGHDT and CDR2 FRDEAV. CDR3 DNA (partial): TGTGCCAGCAGTTTCTTCAGGGGCGAACAGTAC. Its translation is CASSFFRGEQY. The CDR3 as a whole reads CASSFFRGEQYF.

Comments on this clone: Gene names denote mouse genes. Partial CDR3 DNA: TGTGCCAGCAGCCTAGAGAGAGGGTATGAACAGTAC. As protein: CASSLERGYEQY. In full, the CDR3 reads CASSLERGYEQYF. The chain uses TRBV2 and TRBJ2-7; no clear D. The read gets to within 1 residue of the CDR3 end, and the germline J gene fills in the rest. V was shortened by 4 bases and J by 4 bases, with 11 bases between the two germline ends. The CDR3 totals 13 residues. The germline V gene has CDR1 LGHNA and CDR2 YSYQKL.

Concerning this clone itself: The genes are named according to mouse. The read comes to an end 1 residue before the CDR3 does, leaving the germline J gene to fill in the end. The rearrangement uses TRBV15 and TRBJ2-5; 10 nucleotides line up with TRBD2. CDR1 is SGHND, CDR2 FRSKSL, per germline. Trimming took 6 bases from V and 2 from J; bases not matched to a gene: 2. This CDR3 contains 14 residues. CDR3 DNA (partial): TGTGCCAGCAGGGGACTGGGGCCCCAAGACACCCAGTAC. Amino acid sequence: CASRGLGPQDTQY. The full CDR3 protein reads CASRGLGPQDTQYF.

Regarding this clone: Mouse germline and gene names are used. The read falls 1 residue short of the CDR3 end, and the missing part is taken from the germline J gene. This chain links TRBV5 with TRBJ2-7; 7 bases line up with TRBD2. V was pared by 1 base and J by 3 bases, with 3 bases of the junction left unmatched. Germline-derived CDR1 and CDR2 are LGHNA and YNLKQL (reference sequence). This CDR3 spans 14 amino acids. CDR3 region: CASSQVGGGYEQYF. Incomplete CDR3 DNA: TGTGCCAGCAGCCAAGTCGGGGGGGGCTATGAACAGTAC.

Comments on this clone: The gene symbols are mouse symbols. The CDR3 goes on 1 residue after the read ends, and that part is filled in from the germline J gene. This rearrangement joins TRBV14 to TRBJ2-1; D is perhaps TRBD2 (5 bases). Trimming removed 2 bases at V and 1 base at J, with 7 bases between. Germline-derived CDR1 and CDR2 are SGHDT and FRDEAV. There are 14 residues in the CDR3. Here the CDR3 reads CASSLLGNYAEQFF. The sequenced CDR3 bases are TGTGCCAGCAGTTTATTGGGGAACTATGCTGAGCAGTTC.

On this clone: Gene names are the mouse ones. The CDR3 is cut off 1 residue early in the read; its end comes from the germline J gene. The V call is TRBV4, the J call TRBJ2-5, with TRBD2 as a possible D gene (6 bases). This CDR3 has 14 amino acids. Per the germline V gene, CDR1 is LGHDT and CDR2 is YNNKQL (reference sequence). The germline V and J ends were trimmed by 3 bases and 3 bases, with 10 bases remaining between them. The chain's CDR3 is CASSYTGRQDTQYF. CDR3 bases read: TGTGCCAGCAGCTATACTGGGAGGCAAGACACCCAGTAC.

With respect to this clone: The genes are named according to mouse. The read halts 1 residue ahead of the CDR3 end, with the missing end drawn from the germline J gene. The chain employs TRBV3 and TRBJ2-5; D gene unclear. The ends were cut back, 2 bases at V and 7 bases at J, with 10 bases in the middle. The CDR3 covers 13 residues. Germline CDR1 reads SNHLY; CDR2 reads FYNGKV (reference sequence). The covered CDR3 bases are TGTGCCAGCAGCTTAATCAAGGAAAACACCCAGTAC. This sequence encodes CASSLIKENTQY. The CDR3, in full, reads CASSLIKENTQYF.

In the case of this clone: All gene names here are mouse names. The CDR3 end lies 1 residue beyond the end of the read and is filled in from the germline J gene. The chain joins TRBV2 to TRBJ2-1; 8 nucleotides agree with TRBD2. The J segment lost 9 bases and the V segment lost 0 bases, leaving 7 bases of the junction unmatched. CDR3 length equals 15 residues. Germline CDR1 is LGHNA and CDR2 is YSYQKL. The CDR3: CASSQEGGGGGEQFF. The CDR3 DNA, read in part, is TGTGCCAGCAGCCAAGAGGGGGGGGGCGGAGGTGAGCAGTTC.

Details on this clone: Gene names are the mouse ones. The CDR3 protein is CASGDGGGHQDTQYF. The covered CDR3 bases are TGTGCCAGCGGTGATGGGGGGGGCCACCAAGACACCCAGTAC. This chain links TRBV13-2 with TRBJ2-5, with TRBD2 identical over 8 bases. The read terminates 1 residue ahead of where the CDR3 ends, so the germline J gene completes it. J lost 1 base, V lost 0 bases, and 1 base had no gene match. Germline V gives CDR1 NNHNN, CDR2 SYGAGS (reference sequence). The CDR3 consists of 15 residues.

A few counts support this clone. Gene and germline names: mouse. The read terminates 1 residue before the CDR3 end, so the remaining end is supplied by the germline J gene. The rearrangement links TRBV17 to TRBJ2-7, with TRBD1 identical over 7 bases. The CDR3 sequence is 14 residues long. After removal of 4 bases from V and 1 base from J, the junction contained 4 bases not matched to a gene. Germline V gene lookup returns CDR1 MNHDT and CDR2 YYDKIL. CDR3 sequence: CASSTRDRSYEQYF. The part of the CDR3 DNA that was read is TGTGCTAGCAGTACTAGGGACAGATCCTATGAACAGTAC.

Turning to this clone: Genes here carry mouse names. The CDR3 is cut off 1 residue early in the read; its end comes from the germline J gene. This chain joins TRBV30 and TRBJ2-5; no firm D call. Germline-derived CDR1 and CDR2 are SQVVS and ANEGSEA. V was shortened by 2 bases and J by 2 bases, with 5 bases between the two germline ends. This CDR3 has 12 residues. The CDR3 is CSSRQVQDTQYF. The sequenced CDR3 bases are TGTAGTTCTAGACAAGTCCAAGACACCCAGTAC. The full variable domain, rest sourced from reference TRBV30 and TRBJ2-5, is SVLLYQKPNRDICQSGTSLKIQCVADSQVVSMFWYQQFQEQSLMLMATANEGSEATYESGFTKDKFPISRPNLTFSTLTVNNARPGDSSIYFCSSRQVQDTQYFGPGTRLLVL.

This clone was recorded once. Mouse names are used for the genes. The CDR3 end is not reached by the read, which stops 1 residue before it; the germline J gene fills it in. The V call is TRBV12-1, the J call TRBJ1-3; no definite D call. The CDR3 is 11 amino acids. V dropped 2 bases and J dropped 6 bases, with 4 bases sitting between them. Looked up from germline, CDR1 is SGHSN and CDR2 is HYEKVE. The CDR3 loop is CASSPKNTLYF. CDR3 DNA, as far as it was read: TGTGCCAGCTCTCCGAAAAATACGCTCTAT.

This clone was counted a single time. Gene and germline names: mouse. At the DNA level, this CDR3 is encoded by other sequences in the same sample as well. The part of the CDR3 DNA that was read is TGTGCCAGCAGCCCGGGACTGGGGGGGCGCGCAGAAACGCTGTAT. It translates to CASSPGLGGRAETLY. From start to end, the CDR3 is CASSPGLGGRAETLYF. The chain is built from TRBV5 and TRBJ2-3; 14 nucleotides align to TRBD2. Read coverage stops 1 residue before the CDR3 terminus; the germline J gene supplies the remainder. V lost 4 bases, J lost 3 bases, and 3 bases stayed unmatched. The CDR3 is made up of 16 amino acids. Germline-derived CDR1 and CDR2 are LGHNA and YNLKQL (reference sequence).

This clone has a handful of counts. Gene labels here are mouse ones. The CDR3 end is not reached by the read, which stops 1 residue before it; the germline J gene fills it in. The genes are TRBV13-2 and TRBJ2-7, with 10 nucleotides matching TRBD2. This CDR3 contains 16 residues. V lost 0 bases to trimming and J lost 0 bases; unmatched junction nucleotides: 3. Germline V gene data show CDR1 as NNHNN and CDR2 as SYGAGS (reference sequence). CDR3 bases read: TGTGCCAGCGGTGATGACTGGGGGGGTAGCTCCTATGAACAGTAC. It codes for CASGDDWGGSSYEQY. The whole CDR3 reads CASGDDWGGSSYEQYF.